This T cell receptor (beta chain) was sequenced in a study of T cell repertoires in cytomegalovirus infection. On the study more broadly: CMV epitopes in the study were HLA-C-restricted (recently identified) and HLA-B-restricted (well studied). It was the public TCR beta signatures that indicated both CMV infection and matching HLA type.

A single record per CDR3 protein comes from TCRdb applying MiXCR to the reads. The data contain approximately 1,000,000 distinct CDR3 sequences, 31% of them singletons. Study-wide findings and caveats: There were HLA-C-restricted CMV-specific TCR beta clonotypes dominating the ex vivo response.

A note on this clonotype: No antigen is known for it.

V was clipped by 5 bases and J by 1 base, with 20 bases between them. This CDR3 contains 16 residues. Germline lookup yields CDR1 DFQATT and CDR2 SNEGSKA (reference sequence). The TCR sequence derives from a human donor in good health (CMV status not recorded). Some clones in this sample may be carry-over from other donors' samples. The sample here was cultured CD8+ T cells from PBMCs, taken from culture after CMV antigen stimulation. The chain combines TRBV20-1 with TRBJ2-5; no firm D call. Here the CDR3 DNA reads TGCAGTGCTCCGTGGGGTCGAGCCCGACTCCAAGAGACCCAGTACTTC. Translated: CSAPWGRARLQETQYF.